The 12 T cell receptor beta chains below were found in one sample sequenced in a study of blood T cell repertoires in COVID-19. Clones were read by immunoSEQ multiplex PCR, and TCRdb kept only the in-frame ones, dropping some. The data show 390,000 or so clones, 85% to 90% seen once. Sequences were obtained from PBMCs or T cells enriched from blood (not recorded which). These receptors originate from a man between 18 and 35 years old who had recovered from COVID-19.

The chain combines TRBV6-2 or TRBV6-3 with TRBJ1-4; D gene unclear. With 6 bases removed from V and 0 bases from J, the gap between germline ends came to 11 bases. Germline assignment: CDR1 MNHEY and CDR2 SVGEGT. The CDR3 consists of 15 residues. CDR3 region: CASSMFGTTNEKLFF. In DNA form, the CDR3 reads TGTGCCAGCAGCATGTTCGGTACAACTAATGAAAAACTGTTTTTT.

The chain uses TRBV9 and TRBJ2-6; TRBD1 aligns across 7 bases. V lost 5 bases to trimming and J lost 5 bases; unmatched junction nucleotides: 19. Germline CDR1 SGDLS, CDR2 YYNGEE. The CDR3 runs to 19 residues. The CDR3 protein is CASRPSTGTAGSRANVLTF. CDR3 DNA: TGTGCCAGCAGACCTTCCACCGGGACAGCCGGAAGTAGGGCCAACGTCCTGACTTTC.

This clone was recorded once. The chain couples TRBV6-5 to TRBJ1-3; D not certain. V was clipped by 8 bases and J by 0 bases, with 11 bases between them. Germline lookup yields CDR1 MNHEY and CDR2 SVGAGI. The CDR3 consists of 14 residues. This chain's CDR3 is CASARWSSGNTIYF. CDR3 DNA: TGTGCCAGCGCAAGGTGGAGCTCTGGAAACACCATATATTTT.

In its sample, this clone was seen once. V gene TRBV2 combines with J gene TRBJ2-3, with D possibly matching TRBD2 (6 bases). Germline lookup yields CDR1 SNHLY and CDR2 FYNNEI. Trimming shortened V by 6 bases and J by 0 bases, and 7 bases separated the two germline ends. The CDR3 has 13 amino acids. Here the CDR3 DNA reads TGTGCCAGCAGCCGGGGGAGCACAGATACGCAGTATTTT. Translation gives CASSRGSTDTQYF.

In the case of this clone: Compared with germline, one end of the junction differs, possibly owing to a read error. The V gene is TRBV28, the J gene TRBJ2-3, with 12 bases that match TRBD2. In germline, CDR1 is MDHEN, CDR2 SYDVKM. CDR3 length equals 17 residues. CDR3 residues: CASNLLAGGAAFDTQYF. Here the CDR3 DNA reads TGTGCCAGCAATTTACTAGCGGGAGGTGCGGCGTTCGATACGCAGTATTTT.

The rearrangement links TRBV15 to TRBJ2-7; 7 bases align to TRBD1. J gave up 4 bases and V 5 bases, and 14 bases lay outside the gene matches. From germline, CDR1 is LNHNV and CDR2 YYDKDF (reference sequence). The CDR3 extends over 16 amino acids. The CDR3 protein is CATSGRARDSPYEQYF. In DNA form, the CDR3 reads TGTGCCACCAGCGGAAGGGCCCGGGACAGTCCGTACGAGCAGTACTTC.

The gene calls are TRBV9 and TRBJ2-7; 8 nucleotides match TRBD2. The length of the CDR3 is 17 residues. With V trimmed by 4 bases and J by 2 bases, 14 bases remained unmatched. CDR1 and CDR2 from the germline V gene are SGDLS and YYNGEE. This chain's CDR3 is CASSSVEGSGTPYEQYF. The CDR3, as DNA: TGTGCCAGCAGCTCTGTGGAGGGTAGCGGGACTCCCTACGAGCAGTACTTC. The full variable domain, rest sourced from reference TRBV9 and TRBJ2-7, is DSGVTQTPKHLITATGQRVTLRCSPRSGDLSVYWYQQSLDQGLQFLIQYYNGEERAKGNILERFSAQQFPDLHSELNLSSLELGDSALYFCASSSVEGSGTPYEQYFGPGTRLTVT.

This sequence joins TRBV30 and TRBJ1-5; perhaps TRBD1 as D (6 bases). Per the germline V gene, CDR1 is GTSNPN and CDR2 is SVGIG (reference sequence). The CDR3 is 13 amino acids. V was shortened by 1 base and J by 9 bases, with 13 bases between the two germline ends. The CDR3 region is CAWSAQGTRPQHF. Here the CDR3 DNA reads TGTGCCTGGAGTGCCCAGGGGACGCGGCCCCAGCATTTT.

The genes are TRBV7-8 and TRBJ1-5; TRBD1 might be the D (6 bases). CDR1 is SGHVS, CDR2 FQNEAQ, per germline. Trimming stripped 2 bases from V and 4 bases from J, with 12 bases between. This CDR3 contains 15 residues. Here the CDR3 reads CASSLFGQSNQPQHF. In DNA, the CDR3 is TGTGCCAGCAGCTTATTCGGACAGTCAAATCAGCCCCAGCATTTT.

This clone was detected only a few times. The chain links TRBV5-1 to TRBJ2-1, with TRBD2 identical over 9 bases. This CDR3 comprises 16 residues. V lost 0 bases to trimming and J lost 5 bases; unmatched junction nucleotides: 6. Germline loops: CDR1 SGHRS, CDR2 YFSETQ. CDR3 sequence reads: CASSLGPAGGDNEQFF. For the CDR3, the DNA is TGCGCCAGCAGCTTGGGTCCAGCGGGGGGTGACAATGAGCAGTTCTTC.

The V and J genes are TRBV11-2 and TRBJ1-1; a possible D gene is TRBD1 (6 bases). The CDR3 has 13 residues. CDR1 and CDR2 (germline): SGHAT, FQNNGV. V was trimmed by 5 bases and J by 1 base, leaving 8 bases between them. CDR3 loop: CASSPGQNTEAFF. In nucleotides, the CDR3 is TGTGCCAGCAGCCCGGGACAGAACACTGAAGCTTTCTTT. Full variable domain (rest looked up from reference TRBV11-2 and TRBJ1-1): EAGVAQSPRYKIIEKRQSVAFWCNPISGHATLYWYQQILGQGPKLLIQFQNNGVVDDSQLPKDRFSAERLKGVDSTLKIQPAKLEDSAVYLCASSPGQNTEAFFGQGTRLTVV.

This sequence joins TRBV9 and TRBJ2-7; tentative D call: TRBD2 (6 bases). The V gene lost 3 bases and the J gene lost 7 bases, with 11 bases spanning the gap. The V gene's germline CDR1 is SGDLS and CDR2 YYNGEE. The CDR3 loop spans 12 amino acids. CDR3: CASSEAGGEQYF. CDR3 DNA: TGTGCCAGCAGCGAAGCGGGCGGAGAGCAGTACTTC.